The 13 T cell receptor beta chains in this list originate from one sample, sequenced in a study of CD8 T cells in Susac syndrome. RNA totalling roughly 0.45 to 1 ug underwent reverse transcription with random hexamers. TCRdb re-derived calls from the immunoSEQ multiplex PCR reads in MiXCR, one entry per CDR3 protein. The data contain around 200,000 distinct CDR3 sequences, 95% of them seen just once; the ten biggest clones take up around 0.082%. Sequenced material: CD4+ T cells from PBMCs. These receptors originate from a human donor with multiple sclerosis.

The chain carries TRBV29-1 and TRBJ2-1; 9 bases agree with TRBD1. From germline, CDR1 is SQVTM and CDR2 ANQGSEA. CDR3 length: 16 residues. V gave up 5 bases and J gave up 1 base; unmatched junction bases: 9. DNA for the CDR3: TGCAGCGTTTCTTCTCCGGGACAGGGTTCCTACAATGAGCAGTTCTTC. Its translation: CSVSSPGQGSYNEQFF.

CDR3 protein: CASSLYRGFHNEQFF. CDR3 sequence (DNA): TGTGCCAGCAGCTTATACAGGGGTTTCCACAATGAGCAGTTCTTC. This chain joins TRBV3-1 and TRBJ2-1, with 7 bases matching TRBD1. Trimming took 5 bases from V and 5 from J; bases not matched to a gene: 9. Germline values: CDR1 LGHDT, CDR2 YNNKEL (reference sequence). The CDR3 length is 15 residues.

V and J are TRBV5-1 and TRBJ2-5; no clear D. The CDR3 is made up of 13 amino acids. Germline lookup yields CDR1 SGHRS and CDR2 YFSETQ. Trimming shortened V by 1 base and J by 1 base, and 5 bases separated the two germline ends. Here the CDR3 reads CASSLRIQETQYF. In nucleotides, the CDR3 is TGCGCCAGCAGCTTGAGGATCCAAGAGACCCAGTACTTC.

J is TRBJ2-2 and V is TRBV9; D unresolved. The germline V gene encodes CDR1 SGDLS and CDR2 YYNGEE. The CDR3 extends over 16 amino acids. V shed 10 bases and J shed 4 bases, with 23 bases lying between them. The CDR3 region is CARGDNGVNGTGELFF. CDR3 in DNA: TGTGCCCGAGGAGACAATGGGGTGAACGGCACCGGGGAGCTGTTTTTT.

J is TRBJ2-3 and V is TRBV15; TRBD2 is a possible D gene (5 bases). Trimming took 8 bases from V and 3 from J, leaving 6 bases between them. From germline, CDR1 is LNHNV and CDR2 YYDKDF (reference sequence). The CDR3 is 11 amino acids. The CDR3 coding sequence is TGTGCCACCCGAGGGACAGATACGCAGTATTTT. Translation gives CATRGTDTQYF.

The J gene is TRBJ1-2, the V gene TRBV29-1; TRBD1 might be the D (6 bases). The CDR3 consists of 13 residues. With 4 bases removed from V and 6 bases from J, the gap between germline ends came to 15 bases. CDR1 is SQVTM, CDR2 ANQGSEA, per germline. CDR3 amino acids: CSVAGNRENGYTF. The CDR3 DNA follows: TGCAGCGTTGCGGGGAACAGGGAGAATGGCTACACCTTC.

The chain links TRBV30 to TRBJ2-7; no reliable D call. CDR1 is GTSNPN and CDR2 is SVGIG in the germline V gene (reference sequence). The CDR3 has 11 amino acids. V dropped 0 bases and J dropped 3 bases, with 3 bases sitting between them. CDR3 residues: CAWSVDYEQYF. In DNA, the CDR3 is TGTGCCTGGAGTGTCGACTACGAGCAGTACTTC. Supplemented by reference TRBV30 and TRBJ2-7, the full variable domain reads SQTIHQWPATLVQPVGSPLSLECTVEGTSNPNLYWYRQAAGRGLQLLFYSVGIGQISSEVPQNLSASRPQDRQFILSSKKLLLSDSGFYLCAWSVDYEQYFGPGTRLTVT.

The V gene is TRBV6-6, the J gene TRBJ2-7, with D possibly being TRBD1 (6 bases). V was shortened by 7 bases and J by 2 bases, with 15 bases between the two germline ends. Per germline, CDR1 MNHNY and CDR2 SVGAGI (reference sequence). The CDR3 totals 14 residues. The CDR3 spells CASKITGSTYEQYF. The CDR3 bases are TGTGCCAGCAAAATAACAGGGTCGACCTACGAGCAGTACTTC.

This chain uses TRBV12-3 or TRBV12-4 with TRBJ1-1, with D uncertain. The CDR3 length is 13 residues. Deletions cut 3 bases from V and 1 base from J, with 6 bases between. CDR3 nucleotides: TGTGCCAGCAGTTTTTCGGAGAACACTGAAGCTTTCTTT. Its translation: CASSFSENTEAFF.

The chain couples TRBV9 to TRBJ2-1; 7 nucleotides agree with TRBD1. The CDR3 covers 17 residues. Losses at the gene ends were 3 bases for V and 0 bases for J; bases not matched to a gene: 9. Germline V lookup: CDR1 SGDLS, CDR2 YYNGEE. The CDR3 reads CASSATGVHLSYNEQFF. The CDR3, as DNA: TGTGCCAGCAGCGCCACAGGGGTCCACCTCTCCTACAATGAGCAGTTCTTC.

The chain links TRBV23-1 to TRBJ1-2; tentatively, D is TRBD1 (5 bases). TRBV23-1 is recorded as an ORF, its role being uncertain. V shed 1 base and J shed 2 bases, with 11 bases lying between them. The CDR3 is 15 amino acids. CDR3 loop: CASSQYAGMNYGYTF. CDR3 DNA sequence: TGCGCCAGCAGTCAATATGCAGGGATGAACTATGGCTACACCTTC.

The chain joins TRBV3-1 to TRBJ1-1; perhaps TRBD1 as D (6 bases). This CDR3 comprises 14 residues. CDR1 is LGHDT, CDR2 YNNKEL, per germline (reference sequence). With 2 bases removed from V and 4 bases from J, the gap between germline ends came to 11 bases. The CDR3 reads CASSQPGEGTEAFF. As DNA, the CDR3 is TGTGCCAGCAGCCAACCAGGGGAGGGCACTGAAGCTTTCTTT.

The chain has TRBV2 and TRBJ2-1, with D possibly being TRBD1 or TRBD2 (5 bases each). CDR3 length equals 20 residues. Germline CDR1 is SNHLY and CDR2 is FYNNEI. V was trimmed by 6 bases and J by 6 bases, leaving 33 bases between them. The CDR3: CASSGSGTPSYRERGNEQFF. The CDR3 nucleotides are TGTGCCAGCAGCGGATCCGGGACGCCTTCTTACCGAGAACGGGGCAATGAGCAGTTCTTC.